The next 28 T cell receptor beta chains were all read from a single sample in a study of siplizumab effects on memory and regulatory T cells (dated 2019 in TCRdb). Library construction relied on the immunoSEQ multiplex PCR assay. TCRdb re-hosts the immuneACCESS table, in-frame sequences only. Its copies lack some clones; in the studies checked, an unresolved V gene accounts for under half of them, and the cause for the rest is not known. Present in this sample are about 94,000 clones, about 93% of which were seen just once. The ten most abundant clones make up around 0.33% of the sample. Sequencing used non-Treg CD4+ T cells sorted from blood. The cell subset or site label, read with the paper, signifies: FACS-sorted unstimulated CD4+ non-regulatory T cells. All receptors derive from a human donor in good health.

The chain has TRBV25-1 and TRBJ2-1, with TRBD2 matching over 7 bases. V trimming: 3 bases; J trimming: 7 bases; junction bases outside the gene matches: 6. The CDR3 runs to 14 residues. Germline CDR1 and CDR2: MGHDK and SYGVNS. In nucleotides, the CDR3 is TGTGCCAGCAGTGATCCTCGCGGGAGAAATGAGCAGTTCTTC. It specifies CASSDPRGRNEQFF. Based on the CDR3 plus reference TRBV25-1 and TRBJ2-1, the full variable domain is EADIYQTPRYLVIGTGKKITLECSQTMGHDKMYWYQQDPGMELHLIHYSYGVNSTEKGDLSSESTVSRIRTEHFPLTLESARPSHTSQYLCASSDPRGRNEQFFGPGTRLTVL.

The V call is TRBV2, the J call TRBJ1-1; D remains unclear. The CDR3 has 11 residues. Germline V gene lookup returns CDR1 SNHLY and CDR2 FYNNEI. The V end was cut by 5 bases, the J end by 3 bases, with 4 bases between. CDR3 coding DNA: TGTGCCAGCAGTTGGGACACTGAAGCTTTCTTT. Its translation is CASSWDTEAFF.

The rearrangement joins TRBV4-3 to TRBJ1-4, with D possibly TRBD1 on 5 matching bases. Germline CDR1 reads LGHNA; CDR2 reads YSLEER. Deletions cut 2 bases from V and 0 bases from J, with 13 bases between. The CDR3 is made up of 17 amino acids. The CDR3 DNA reads as TGCGCCAGCAGCCAAATGCGACAGCCGGCAACTAATGAAAAACTGTTTTTT. This sequence encodes CASSQMRQPATNEKLFF.

The J gene is TRBJ2-2, the V gene TRBV5-1; 10 nucleotides line up with TRBD1. Germline CDR1 SGHRS, CDR2 YFSETQ. V trimming: 4 bases; J trimming: 5 bases; junction bases outside the gene matches: 8. The CDR3 has 16 amino acids. CDR3 sequence (DNA): TGCGCCAGCAGCGACCGGGACAGGGGAAGAACCGGGGAGCTGTTTTTT. This encodes CASSDRDRGRTGELFF.

The chain's CDR3 is CASSAGFQETQYF. The CDR3 bases are TGTGCCAGCAGCGCGGGATTCCAAGAGACCCAGTACTTC. V is TRBV6-1 and J is TRBJ2-5, with D possibly TRBD2 on 6 matching bases. This CDR3 spans 13 amino acids. Per the germline V gene, CDR1 is MNHNS and CDR2 is SASEGT. Trimming pared 6 bases from V and 1 base from J, leaving 9 bases between.

The V call is TRBV4-2, the J call TRBJ1-2; D gene ambiguous. Germline loops: CDR1 LGHNA, CDR2 YNFKEQ. The length of the CDR3 is 15 residues. V lost 1 base to trimming and J lost 5 bases, with 14 bases between them. CDR3 coding DNA: TGTGCCAGCAGCCAAGTTAGGAACGAGCCTTATGGCTACACCTTC. Protein: CASSQVRNEPYGYTF.

The chain combines TRBV6-1 with TRBJ2-7, with D possibly being TRBD1 (5 bases). Germline lookup yields CDR1 MNHNS and CDR2 SASEGT. The CDR3 is made up of 13 amino acids. Trimming stripped 9 bases from V and 2 bases from J, with 14 bases between. CDR3 region: CASVNGATYEQYF. The CDR3 DNA follows: TGTGCCAGTGTCAATGGGGCAACCTACGAGCAGTACTTC.

Only one count was recorded for this clone. The chain couples TRBV9 to TRBJ2-3; 12 bases line up with TRBD2. The V segment lost 0 bases and the J segment 6 bases; nucleotides outside the gene matches: 14. The CDR3 extends over 19 amino acids. The germline V gene has CDR1 SGDLS and CDR2 YYNGEE. CDR3 sequence reads: CASSVGTSGGRKSGDTQYF. The DNA of the CDR3 is TGTGCCAGCAGCGTAGGAACTAGCGGGGGGCGAAAAAGCGGGGATACGCAGTATTTT.

The V call is TRBV19, the J call TRBJ2-2; no definite D call. Deletions cut 1 base from V and 5 bases from J, with 8 bases between. CDR3 length: 14 residues. Germline V gene data show CDR1 as LNHDA and CDR2 as SQIVND (reference sequence). CDR3 nucleotides: TGTGCCAGTAGTATAGCCCCAATGACCGGGGAGCTGTTTTTT. Translating it yields CASSIAPMTGELFF.

The chain joins TRBV25-1 to TRBJ1-1; D perhaps matches TRBD1 (5 bases). Germline CDR1 reads MGHDK; CDR2 reads SYGVNS. This CDR3 spans 15 amino acids. V was shortened by 5 bases and J by 1 base, with 14 bases between the two germline ends. The CDR3 nucleotides are TGTGCCAGCAGTAAGTCCGGGACGGGGAACACTGAAGCTTTCTTT. Protein sequence: CASSKSGTGNTEAFF.

The rearrangement links TRBV2 to TRBJ2-3, with TRBD2 identical over 11 bases. Germline trimming cut 7 bases from V and 5 bases from J; bases unmatched to any gene: 8. The CDR3 has 15 amino acids. Germline V gene lookup returns CDR1 SNHLY and CDR2 FYNNEI. Here the CDR3 reads CASKLAGVPQDTQYF. The DNA for the CDR3 is TGTGCCAGCAAACTAGCGGGGGTGCCGCAAGATACGCAGTATTTT.

This clone was picked up one time. The chain links TRBV6-4 to TRBJ1-1; D not certain. V was trimmed by 9 bases and J by 1 base, leaving 21 bases between them. The CDR3 has 16 amino acids. Per the germline V gene, CDR1 is MRHNA and CDR2 is SNTAGT. The CDR3 nucleotides read TGTGCCAGAATAACTCAGAGGGCAGGCCAGAACACTGAAGCTTTCTTT. Its translation: CARITQRAGQNTEAFF.

The chain joins TRBV18 to TRBJ1-3, with D perhaps matching TRBD1 (5 bases). CDR1 KGHSH and CDR2 LQKENI come from the germline V gene. V shed 3 bases and J shed 1 base, with 7 bases lying between them. This CDR3 spans 14 amino acids. The CDR3 region is CASSPGDSGNTIYF. The CDR3 region has the DNA TGTGCCAGCTCACCGGGGGATTCTGGAAACACCATATATTTT. Supplemented by reference TRBV18 and TRBJ1-3, the full variable domain reads NAGVMQNPRHLVRRRGQEARLRCSPMKGHSHVYWYRQLPEEGLKFMVYLQKENIIDESGMPKERFSAEFPKEGPSILRIQQVVRGDSAAYFCASSPGDSGNTIYFGEGSWLTVV.

The chain couples TRBV5-5 to TRBJ1-2; a weak D match, TRBD1 (5 bases). The CDR3 sequence is 14 residues long. V was trimmed by 0 bases and J by 4 bases, leaving 10 bases between them. Germline V gene data show CDR1 as SGHKS and CDR2 as YYEKEE (reference sequence). The chain's CDR3 is CASSLDGTGYGYTF. The CDR3 coding sequence is TGTGCCAGCAGCTTGGACGGGACCGGCTATGGCTACACCTTC.

CDR3 DNA: TGTGCCAGCAGTGAATCACTAGCGGGGACTAGCACAGATACGCAGTATTTT. Residues: CASSESLAGTSTDTQYF. The chain is built from TRBV6-1 and TRBJ2-3, with 10 bases identical to TRBD2. The V segment lost 2 bases and the J segment 0 bases; nucleotides outside the gene matches: 5. The CDR3 has 17 residues. The germline V gene has CDR1 MNHNS and CDR2 SASEGT.

This chain joins TRBV5-4 and TRBJ2-5; the D gene is possibly TRBD2 (6 bases). The germline V gene encodes CDR1 SGHNT and CDR2 YYREEE (reference sequence). The germline V and J ends were trimmed by 6 bases and 2 bases, with 23 bases remaining between them. CDR3 size: 17 residues. The CDR3 DNA is TGTGCCAGCAACGGCGGCGGGACGAAGGTGGGGCAAGAGACCCAGTACTTC. As protein: CASNGGGTKVGQETQYF.

V gene TRBV6-5 combines with J gene TRBJ1-2; D gene unclear. Germline V gene sequence: CDR1 MNHEY, CDR2 SVGAGI. CDR3 length: 14 amino acids. V lost 6 bases, J lost 4 bases, and 15 bases lay in between. This CDR3 is CASSPAGRFYGYTF. CDR3 nucleotides: TGTGCCAGCAGCCCCGCTGGACGGTTCTATGGCTACACCTTC.

The chain joins TRBV6-5 to TRBJ1-2, with 9 bases that match TRBD1. Germline trimming cut 5 bases from V and 4 bases from J; bases unmatched to any gene: 5. Germline V gives CDR1 MNHEY, CDR2 SVGAGI. The CDR3 is 14 residues long. The CDR3 coding sequence is TGTGCCAGCAGTCTACAGGGGGCAGTCTATGGCTACACCTTC. This gives the protein CASSLQGAVYGYTF.

V and J are TRBV13 and TRBJ2-3; either TRBD1 or TRBD2 may supply D (6 bases each). The CDR3 consists of 11 residues. Germline CDR1 reads PRHDT; CDR2 reads FYEKMQ (reference sequence). The ends were cut back, 2 bases at V and 10 bases at J, with 7 bases in the middle. The CDR3 is CASSLRGAQYF. The CDR3 DNA is TGTGCCAGCAGCTTAAGGGGGGCGCAGTATTTT.

V and J are TRBV4-1 and TRBJ2-3; 10 nucleotides agree with TRBD1. V dropped 3 bases and J dropped 5; count of bases not matched to a gene: 2. Per germline, CDR1 MGHRA and CDR2 YSYEKL. This CDR3 has 14 amino acids. CDR3 sequence: CASSQGTGVDTQYF. Written as DNA, the CDR3 is TGCGCCAGCAGCCAGGGGACAGGGGTAGATACGCAGTATTTT.

The chain carries TRBV30 and TRBJ1-6; D gene unclear. V gave up 5 bases and J gave up 9 bases, with 11 bases separating them. Germline CDR1 is GTSNPN and CDR2 is SVGIG (reference sequence). The CDR3 is made up of 12 amino acids. CDR3 sequence: CAWARTSSPLHF. In DNA form, the CDR3 reads TGTGCCTGGGCCCGGACGTCTTCACCCCTCCACTTT.

The chain couples TRBV30 to TRBJ2-3, with 9 positions matching TRBD2. The CDR3 consists of 14 residues. CDR1 is GTSNPN, CDR2 SVGIG, per germline (reference sequence). V trimming: 4 bases; J trimming: 1 base; junction bases outside the gene matches: 3. The CDR3 region has the DNA TGTGCCTGGAACCCTAGCGGGGGCACAGATACGCAGTATTTT. This translates into CAWNPSGGTDTQYF. Supplemented by reference TRBV30 and TRBJ2-3, the full variable domain reads SQTIHQWPATLVQPVGSPLSLECTVEGTSNPNLYWYRQAAGRGLQLLFYSVGIGQISSEVPQNLSASRPQDRQFILSSKKLLLSDSGFYLCAWNPSGGTDTQYFGPGTRLTVL.

This chain links TRBV6-1 with TRBJ1-1; no reliable D call. This CDR3 is 12 amino acids long. The germline V gene has CDR1 MNHNS and CDR2 SASEGT. The V end lost 10 bases, the J end lost 1 base, and 10 bases lay between the germline ends. CDR3 nucleotides: TGTGCCACGAAAGTGGCGAACACTGAAGCTTTCTTT. Protein: CATKVANTEAFF.

This chain uses TRBV5-6 with TRBJ2-5, with TRBD1 matching over 12 bases. CDR3 length: 15 residues. Germline trimming cut 4 bases from V and 4 bases from J; bases unmatched to any gene: 5. Looked up from germline, CDR1 is SGHDT and CDR2 is YYEEEE. The CDR3 protein is CASSKGTGGTETQYF. CDR3 DNA sequence: TGTGCCAGCAGCAAGGGGACAGGGGGCACAGAGACCCAGTACTTC.

CDR3 region: CASSPTGRSERDTQYF. CDR3 sequence (DNA): TGCGCCAGCAGCCCAACGGGAAGGAGTGAGAGAGATACGCAGTATTTT. The genes are TRBV4-3 and TRBJ2-3; D may be TRBD2 (5 bases). V dropped 4 bases and J dropped 5 bases, with 19 bases sitting between them. The CDR3 has 16 residues. From germline, CDR1 is LGHNA and CDR2 YSLEER.

The CDR3 is CASGPSLYEQYF. The DNA for the CDR3 is TGTGCCTCCGGCCCATCTCTTTACGAGCAGTACTTC. The genes are TRBV10-3 and TRBJ2-7; D gene unclear. Per germline, CDR1 ENHRY and CDR2 SYGVKD. Deletions cut 11 bases from V and 4 bases from J, with 15 bases between. This CDR3 comprises 12 residues.

The genes are TRBV5-1 and TRBJ2-2; D unresolved. The V end was cut by 4 bases, the J end by 0 bases, with 7 bases between. Germline CDR1 reads SGHRS; CDR2 reads YFSETQ. The CDR3 runs 14 residues. The CDR3 spells CASSADTNTGELFF. The CDR3 DNA follows: TGCGCCAGCAGCGCAGACACGAACACCGGGGAGCTGTTTTTT. The whole variable domain, filled in from reference TRBV5-1 and TRBJ2-2, reads KAGVTQTPRYLIKTRGQQVTLSCSPISGHRSVSWYQQTPGQGLQFLFEYFSETQRNKGNFPGRFSGRQFSNSRSEMNVSTLELGDSALYLCASSADTNTGELFFGEGSRLTVL.

The rearrangement joins TRBV6-5 to TRBJ1-5; D is ambiguous. Germline CDR1 MNHEY, CDR2 SVGAGI. The CDR3 is 14 amino acids. The V end was cut by 6 bases, the J end by 1 base, with 10 bases between. The CDR3 reads CASRPGMSNQPQHF. DNA of the CDR3: TGTGCCAGCAGACCAGGCATGAGCAATCAGCCCCAGCATTTT.